A single TCR beta chain is shown here with its context. What it binds is unknown. The length of the CDR3 is 16 residues. Germline V lookup: CDR1 MDHEN, CDR2 SYDVKM. V was pared by 5 bases and J by 5 bases, with 21 bases between. Data came from immunoSEQ multiplex PCR; TCRdb stores just in-frame clones and leaves some out. The table lists over 100,000 clones, approximately 91% of them singletons. These data belong to a study of T cell responses to AZD1222 COVID-19 vaccine. The study, taken as a whole, reports: CD4 TCRs covered the whole spike, strongest at regions 160-218 and 743-854. Donors were largely white British and mainly female; clonal diversity was possibly underestimated. Repertoires were obtained solely post-peak T cell response.

Sequenced here: peripheral blood, sampled 28 days after the second AZD1222 dose. This sequence originates from an adult who received the AZD1222 COVID-19 vaccine. The chain joins TRBV28 to TRBJ2-5; D might be TRBD2 (7 bases). CDR3 loop: CASSVGGRRAKETQYF. The CDR3 bases are TGTGCCAGCAGTGTGGGGGGGCGCCGGGCCAAGGAGACCCAGTACTTC.